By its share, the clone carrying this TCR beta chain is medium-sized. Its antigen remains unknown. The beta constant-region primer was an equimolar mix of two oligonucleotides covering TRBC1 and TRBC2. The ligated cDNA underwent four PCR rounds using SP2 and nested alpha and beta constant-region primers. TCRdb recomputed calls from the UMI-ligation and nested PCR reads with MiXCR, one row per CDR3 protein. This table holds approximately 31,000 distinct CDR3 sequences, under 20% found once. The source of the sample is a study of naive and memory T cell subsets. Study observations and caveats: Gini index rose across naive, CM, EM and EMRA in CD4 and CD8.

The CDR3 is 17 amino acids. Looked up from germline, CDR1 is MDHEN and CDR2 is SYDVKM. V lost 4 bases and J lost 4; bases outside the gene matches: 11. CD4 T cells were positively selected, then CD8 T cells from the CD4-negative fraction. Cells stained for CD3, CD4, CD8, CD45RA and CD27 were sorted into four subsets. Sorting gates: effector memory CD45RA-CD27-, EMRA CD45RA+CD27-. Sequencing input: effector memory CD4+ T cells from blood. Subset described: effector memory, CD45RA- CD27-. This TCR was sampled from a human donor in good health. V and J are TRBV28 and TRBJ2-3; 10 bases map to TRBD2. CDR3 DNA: TGTGCCAGCAGTTCATGGGACTTAGCGGGAGGTCCAGATACGCAGTATTTT. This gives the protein CASSSWDLAGGPDTQYF.